What follows are 9 T cell receptor beta chains derived from one specimen sequenced in a study of CD8+CD57+ T cells in acquired aplastic anemia (dated by TCRdb to the late 2010s). Sequencing instrument: Illumina HiSeq 2000. Genomic DNA served as template for TCR beta VDJ combination and CDR3 sequence profiling. TCRdb reprocessed the public reads (quality trimming at Q25 with fastp, clone calling with MiXCR) and kept in-frame beta chains. CDR3 protein sequences are deduplicated, and each keeps its most common genes and DNA. This sample holds some 200,000 distinct CDR3 sequences; 48% were observed only once. The top ten clones comprise around 8.8% of the sample. Flow cytometry had shown CD8+CD57+ cell expansion in the patients selected for sequencing. Sequences were obtained from sorted CD4+, CD8+, or CD8+CD57+ T cells (not recorded which) from PBMCs. These receptors originate from a human donor with aplastic anemia.

The chain couples TRBV10-1 to TRBJ2-2, with 7 positions matching TRBD2. The CDR3 loop spans 17 amino acids. J lost 2 bases, V lost 3 bases, and 9 bases had no gene match. CDR1 is WNHNN and CDR2 is SYGVQD in the germline V gene (reference sequence). CDR3 nucleotides: TGCGCCAGCAGTGATTGGGGAGGGTCGACAAACACCGGGGAGCTGTTTTTT. Protein product: CASSDWGGSTNTGELFF.

CDR3 in amino acids: CASRPERGAFF. CDR3 sequence (DNA): TGTGCCAGCAGGCCGGAACGGGGAGCTTTCTTT. V gene TRBV2 combines with J gene TRBJ1-1; D is unclear. The CDR3 totals 11 residues. V was pared by 6 bases and J by 10 bases, with 12 bases between. Germline CDR1 reads SNHLY; CDR2 reads FYNNEI.

In this sample, this clonotype turned up many times. The genes are TRBV7-9 and TRBJ1-2, with a possible D match to TRBD1 (6 bases). Germline loops: CDR1 SEHNR, CDR2 FQNEAQ (reference sequence). This CDR3 contains 14 residues. The V end was cut by 3 bases, the J end by 2 bases, with 10 bases between. The CDR3 here is CASSFTTGNYGYTF. The CDR3 coding sequence is TGTGCCAGCAGCTTCACGACAGGCAACTATGGCTACACCTTC.

This clonotype was recorded many times. The chain has TRBV19 and TRBJ1-6, with D uncertain. This CDR3 is built from 13 residues. V lost 10 bases to trimming and J lost 7 bases, with 14 bases between them. The V gene's germline CDR1 is LNHDA and CDR2 SQIVND (reference sequence). The CDR3 DNA follows: TGTGCCACCCAGGTGGGCGGAAATTCACCCCTCCACTTT. Protein: CATQVGGNSPLHF.

The rearrangement uses TRBV6-1 and TRBJ2-5, with 7 bases lining up with TRBD1. V lost 6 bases to trimming and J lost 1 base; unmatched junction nucleotides: 5. Per the germline V gene, CDR1 is MNHNS and CDR2 is SASEGT. CDR3 size: 14 residues. This chain's CDR3 is CASSGTGVQETQYF. The CDR3 region has the DNA TGTGCCAGCAGCGGTACAGGGGTCCAAGAGACCCAGTACTTC.

On this clonotype itself: This could be a read error, since a much larger clone is one nucleotide away. This chain uses TRBV6-5 with TRBJ2-1; D is uncertain. Trimming removed 4 bases from V and 9 bases from J, with 16 bases in between. Germline V gene lookup returns CDR1 MNHEY and CDR2 SVGAGI. There are 14 residues in the CDR3. CDR3 in amino acids: CASSCRNPSLEQFF. For the CDR3, the DNA is TGTGCCAGCAGTTGTCGAAACCCTTCCCTTGAGCAGTTCTTC.

This rearrangement joins TRBV7-2 to TRBJ1-1; the D gene is possibly TRBD1 (6 bases). Per the germline V gene, CDR1 is SGHTA and CDR2 is FQGNSA. V was shortened by 8 bases and J by 0 bases, with 10 bases between the two germline ends. The CDR3 has 13 residues. In nucleotides, the CDR3 is TGTGCCAGCTGCGGACAGTTGAACACTGAAGCTTTCTTT. Translated: CASCGQLNTEAFF. Combining the CDR3 with reference TRBV7-2 and TRBJ1-1 gives the whole variable domain GAGVSQSPSNKVTEKGKDVELRCDPISGHTALYWYRQSLGQGLEFLIYFQGNSAPDKSGLPSDRFSAERTGGSVSTLTIQRTQQEDSAVYLCASCGQLNTEAFFGQGTRLTVV.

The gene calls are TRBV24-1 and TRBJ2-7; possible D gene TRBD2, 7 bases. V dropped 4 bases and J dropped 1 base, with 13 bases sitting between them. CDR1 is KGHDR, CDR2 SFDVKD, per germline. This CDR3 has 15 residues. The CDR3 region is CATSEKGGLSYEQYF. The DNA for the CDR3 is TGTGCCACCAGTGAAAAGGGGGGACTATCCTACGAGCAGTACTTC.

The gene calls are TRBV19 and TRBJ2-7; TRBD1 agrees at 8 bases. CDR3 length: 16 amino acids. The trim removed 4 bases at V and 3 bases at J, leaving 11 bases unmatched. The germline gives CDR1 LNHDA, CDR2 SQIVND (reference sequence). The CDR3 coding sequence is TGTGCCAGTAGTACGGGGCTCGAGACAGGGGACTACGAGCAGTACTTC. Its protein is CASSTGLETGDYEQYF.